This TCR beta chain was obtained from a study of T-cell memory formation after mild COVID-19. Points from the study as a whole: Of the contracting clones, CD4+ ones lay mainly in CM and EM, and CD8+ ones in EMRA. Second-wave clones reaching peak frequency on day 37 lacked confirmed SARS-CoV-2 specificity.

This clonotype was detected ten times or more. Antigen: not known. Germline V lookup: CDR1 SQVTM, CDR2 ANQGSEA. The V end was cut by 6 bases, the J end by 3 bases, with 6 bases between. This CDR3 is 11 amino acids long. It was 5'RACE with constant-segment primers that produced the TCR alpha and TCR beta cDNA libraries, which carried sample barcodes and UMIs. TCRdb recomputed calls from the 5' RACE reads with MiXCR, one row per CDR3 protein. Of about 400,000 distinct CDR3 sequences detected, about 17% appear once; the ten largest clones hold roughly 21%. The rearrangement joins TRBV29-1 to TRBJ2-1; D is unclear. The sequencing sample was made of PBMCs or a T cell subset sorted from them (not recorded which). This receptor was taken from a man younger than 35 who had mild COVID-19 (a few samples of this study predate the infection). Cell type and time point are not known. The CDR3 loop reads CSVLDYNEQFF. CDR3 DNA: TGCAGCGTCTTGGACTACAATGAGCAGTTCTTC.